Below are 9 T cell receptor beta chains sequenced from a single sample in a study of blood T cell repertoires in COVID-19. Using immunoSEQ multiplex PCR, the repertoire was profiled, and TCRdb retains in-frame clones only, with some absent. The data contain 250,000 or so clones, 80% to 85% of them seen just once; the ten biggest clones take up about 3.5%. The sample consisted of PBMCs or T cells enriched from blood (not recorded which). Every receptor here comes from a man over 45 who had recovered from COVID-19.

The J gene is TRBJ2-7, the V gene TRBV10-2; tentatively, D is TRBD2 (6 bases). V lost 0 bases, J lost 4 bases, and 10 bases lay in between. The CDR3 length is 14 residues. The germline CDR1 and CDR2 sequences are WSHSY and SAAADI. Here the CDR3 DNA reads TGCGCCAGCAGTGAGTCAAGAGGAGGGTACGAGCAGTACTTC. It specifies CASSESRGGYEQYF.

The chain links TRBV11-1 to TRBJ1-6; TRBD1 agrees at 9 bases. Trimming took 5 bases from V and 7 from J; bases not matched to a gene: 6. There are 15 residues in the CDR3. Germline CDR1 is SGHAT and CDR2 is FQDESV (reference sequence). Here the CDR3 reads CASSLGQGMNSPLHF. The CDR3 nucleotides are TGTGCCAGCAGCCTGGGACAGGGAATGAATTCACCCCTCCACTTT.

This clone was picked up a small number of times. The chain uses TRBV12-3 or TRBV12-4 and TRBJ2-3; D ambiguous. CDR3 size: 13 residues. The ends were cut back, 2 bases at V and 6 bases at J, with 9 bases in the middle. The CDR3 DNA follows: TGTGCCAGCAGTTTAATCCCTAGGGATACGCAGTATTTT. It is translated as CASSLIPRDTQYF.

V is TRBV7-2 and J is TRBJ2-7, with D hard to call. CDR1 is SGHTA, CDR2 FQGNSA, per germline. The CDR3 is 16 amino acids. V dropped 4 bases and J dropped 3 bases, with 19 bases sitting between them. This CDR3 reads CASSSPAELQYYEQYF. The DNA of the CDR3 is TGTGCCAGCAGCTCCCCCGCGGAGCTACAATACTACGAGCAGTACTTC.

V and J are TRBV7-3 and TRBJ2-1, with 12 bases identical to TRBD2. Germline V gene lookup returns CDR1 SGHTA and CDR2 FQGTGA. J gave up 8 bases and V 5 bases, and 10 bases lay outside the gene matches. This CDR3 contains 16 residues. The CDR3 nucleotides are TGTGCCAGCAGCCACCCGCTAGCGGGGGGGCCCCATGAGCAGTTCTTC. Amino acid sequence: CASSHPLAGGPHEQFF.

The chain joins TRBV18 to TRBJ2-7; the D gene is possibly TRBD1 (6 bases). The CDR3 runs 11 residues. CDR1 is KGHSH and CDR2 is LQKENI in the germline V gene. Trimming shortened V by 8 bases and J by 4 bases, and 9 bases separated the two germline ends. The DNA for the CDR3 is TGTGCCAGCCTTACAGGGTACGAGCAGTACTTC. This sequence encodes CASLTGYEQYF.

The V call is TRBV2, the J call TRBJ1-1, with D unclear. The CDR3 consists of 12 residues. The V end was cut by 5 bases, the J end by 11 bases, with 15 bases between. The V gene's germline CDR1 is SNHLY and CDR2 FYNNEI. CDR3 DNA: TGTGCCAGCAGTTGGGCGGGCCGTGGGGCTTTCTTT. It is translated as CASSWAGRGAFF.

The chain couples TRBV25-1 to TRBJ1-3; D possibly corresponds to TRBD1 (6 bases). The CDR3 contains 15 residues. Trimming removed 1 base from V and 7 bases from J, with 14 bases in between. In germline, CDR1 is MGHDK, CDR2 SYGVNS. The CDR3 coding sequence is TGTGCCAGCAGTGAATTAGGTCAGGGGTTGAACACCATATATTTT. The encoded protein is CASSELGQGLNTIYF.

The chain carries TRBV2 and TRBJ1-6, with D perhaps TRBD1 (5 bases). The germline gives CDR1 SNHLY, CDR2 FYNNEI. V shed 6 bases and J shed 7 bases, with 13 bases lying between them. The CDR3 has 14 residues. The chain's CDR3 is CASRPGVANSPLHF. DNA for the CDR3: TGTGCCAGCAGGCCGGGGGTGGCAAATTCACCCCTCCACTTT.